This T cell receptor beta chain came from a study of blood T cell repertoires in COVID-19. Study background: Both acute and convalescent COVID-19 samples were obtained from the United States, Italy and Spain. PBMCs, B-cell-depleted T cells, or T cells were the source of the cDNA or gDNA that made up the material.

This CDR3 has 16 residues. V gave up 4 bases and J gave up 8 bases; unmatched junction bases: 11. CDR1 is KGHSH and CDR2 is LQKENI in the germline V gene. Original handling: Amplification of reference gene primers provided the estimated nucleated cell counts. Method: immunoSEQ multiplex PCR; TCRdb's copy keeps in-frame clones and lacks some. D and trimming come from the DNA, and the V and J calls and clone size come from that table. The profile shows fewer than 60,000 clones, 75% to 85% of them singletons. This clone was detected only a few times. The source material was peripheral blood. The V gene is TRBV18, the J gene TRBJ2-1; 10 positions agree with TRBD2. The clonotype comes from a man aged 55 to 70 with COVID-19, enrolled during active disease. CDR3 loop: CASSQELAGAGHEQFF. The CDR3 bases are TGTGCCAGCTCACAAGAGCTAGCGGGAGCTGGGCATGAGCAGTTCTTC.